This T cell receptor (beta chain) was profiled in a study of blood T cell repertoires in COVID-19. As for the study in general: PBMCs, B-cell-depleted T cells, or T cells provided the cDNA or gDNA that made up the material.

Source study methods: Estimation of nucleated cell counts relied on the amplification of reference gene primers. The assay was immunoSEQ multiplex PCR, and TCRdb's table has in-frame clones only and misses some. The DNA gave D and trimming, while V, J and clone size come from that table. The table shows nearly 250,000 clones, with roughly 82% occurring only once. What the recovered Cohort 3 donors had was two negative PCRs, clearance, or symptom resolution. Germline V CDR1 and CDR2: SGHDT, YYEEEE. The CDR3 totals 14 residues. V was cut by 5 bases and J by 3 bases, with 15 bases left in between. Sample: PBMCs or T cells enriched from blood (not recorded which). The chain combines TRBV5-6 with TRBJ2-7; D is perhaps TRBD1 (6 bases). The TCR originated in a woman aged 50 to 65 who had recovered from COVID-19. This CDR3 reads CASREQGDVYEQYF. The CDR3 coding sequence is TGTGCCAGCAGGGAACAGGGAGATGTCTACGAGCAGTACTTC.